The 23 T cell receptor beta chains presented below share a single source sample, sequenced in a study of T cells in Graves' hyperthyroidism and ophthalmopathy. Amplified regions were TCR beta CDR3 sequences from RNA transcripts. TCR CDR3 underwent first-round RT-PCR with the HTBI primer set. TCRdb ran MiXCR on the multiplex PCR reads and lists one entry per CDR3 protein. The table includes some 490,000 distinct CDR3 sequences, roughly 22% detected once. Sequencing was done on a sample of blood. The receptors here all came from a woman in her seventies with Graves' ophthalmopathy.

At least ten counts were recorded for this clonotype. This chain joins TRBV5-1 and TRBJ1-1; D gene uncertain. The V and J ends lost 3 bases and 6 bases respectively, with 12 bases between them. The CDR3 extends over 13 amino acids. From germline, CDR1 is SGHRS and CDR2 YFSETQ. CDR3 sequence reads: CASSSGIEAEAFF. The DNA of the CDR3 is TGCGCCAGCAGCTCCGGGATCGAGGCTGAAGCTTTCTTT.

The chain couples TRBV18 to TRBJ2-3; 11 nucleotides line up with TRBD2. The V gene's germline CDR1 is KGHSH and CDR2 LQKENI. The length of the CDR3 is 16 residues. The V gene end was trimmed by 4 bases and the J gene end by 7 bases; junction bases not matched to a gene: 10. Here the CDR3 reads CASSLQLAGAANTQYF. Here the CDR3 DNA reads TGTGCCAGCTCACTTCAACTAGCGGGAGCCGCGAATACGCAGTATTTT. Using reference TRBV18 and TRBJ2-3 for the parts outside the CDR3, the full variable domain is NAGVMQNPRHLVRRRGQEARLRCSPMKGHSHVYWYRQLPEEGLKFMVYLQKENIIDESGMPKERFSAEFPKEGPSILRIQQVVRGDSAAYFCASSLQLAGAANTQYFGPGTRLTVL.

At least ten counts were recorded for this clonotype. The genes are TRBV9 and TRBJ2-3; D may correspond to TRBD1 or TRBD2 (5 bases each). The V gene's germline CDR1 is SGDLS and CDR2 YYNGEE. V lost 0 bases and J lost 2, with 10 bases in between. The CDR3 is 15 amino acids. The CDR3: CASSVDGDHTDTQYF. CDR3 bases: TGTGCCAGCAGCGTAGACGGGGACCACACAGATACGCAGTATTTT.

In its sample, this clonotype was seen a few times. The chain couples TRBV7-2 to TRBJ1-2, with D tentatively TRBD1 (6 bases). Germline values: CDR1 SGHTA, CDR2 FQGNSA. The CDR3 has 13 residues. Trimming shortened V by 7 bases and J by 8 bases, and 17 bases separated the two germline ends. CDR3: CASTPQGVVGYTF. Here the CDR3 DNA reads TGTGCCAGCACCCCACAGGGTGTCGTCGGCTACACCTTC.

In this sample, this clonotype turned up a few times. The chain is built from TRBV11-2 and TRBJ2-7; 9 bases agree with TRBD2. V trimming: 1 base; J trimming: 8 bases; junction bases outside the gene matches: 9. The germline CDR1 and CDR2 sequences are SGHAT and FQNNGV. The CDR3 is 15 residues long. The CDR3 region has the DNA TGTGCCAGCAGCTTAGCTCCGACTAGCGGAACTAAGCAGTACTTC. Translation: CASSLAPTSGTKQYF.

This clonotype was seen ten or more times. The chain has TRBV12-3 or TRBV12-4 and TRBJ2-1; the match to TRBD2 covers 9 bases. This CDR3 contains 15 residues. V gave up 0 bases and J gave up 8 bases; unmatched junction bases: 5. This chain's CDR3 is CASSLASGRNDEQFF. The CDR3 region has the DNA TGTGCCAGCAGTTTAGCCAGCGGGAGGAATGATGAGCAGTTCTTC.

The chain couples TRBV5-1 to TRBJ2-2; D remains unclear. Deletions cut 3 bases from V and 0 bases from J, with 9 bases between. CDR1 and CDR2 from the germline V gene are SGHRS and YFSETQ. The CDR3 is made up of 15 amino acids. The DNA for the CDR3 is TGCGCCAGCAGCTCACCAGCCCCGAACACCGGGGAGCTGTTTTTT. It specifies CASSSPAPNTGELFF.

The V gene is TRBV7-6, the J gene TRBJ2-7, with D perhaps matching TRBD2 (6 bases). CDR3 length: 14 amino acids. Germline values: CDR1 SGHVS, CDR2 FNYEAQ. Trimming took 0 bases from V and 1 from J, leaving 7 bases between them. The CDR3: CASSLAEGSYEQYF. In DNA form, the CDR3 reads TGTGCCAGCAGCTTAGCGGAGGGGTCCTACGAGCAGTACTTC. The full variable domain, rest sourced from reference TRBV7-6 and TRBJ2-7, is GAGVSQSPRYKVTKRGQDVALRCDPISGHVSLYWYRQALGQGPEFLTYFNYEAQQDKSGLPNDRFSAERPEGSISTLTIQRTEQRDSAMYRCASSLAEGSYEQYFGPGTRLTVT.

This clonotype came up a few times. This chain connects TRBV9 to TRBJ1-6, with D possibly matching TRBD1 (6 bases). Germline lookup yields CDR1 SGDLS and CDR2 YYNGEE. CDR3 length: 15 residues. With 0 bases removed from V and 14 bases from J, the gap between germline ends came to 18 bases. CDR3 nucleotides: TGTGCCAGCAGCGTAGCTAGTCAGGGGTTCTCAACCCTCCACTTT. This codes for CASSVASQGFSTLHF.

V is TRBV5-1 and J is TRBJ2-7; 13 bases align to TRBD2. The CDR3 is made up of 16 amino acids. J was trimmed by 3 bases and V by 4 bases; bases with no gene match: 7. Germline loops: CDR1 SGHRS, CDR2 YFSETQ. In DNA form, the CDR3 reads TGCGCCAGCAGCCCGGGACTAGCGGGACCCTACTACGAGCAGTACTTC. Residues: CASSPGLAGPYYEQYF.

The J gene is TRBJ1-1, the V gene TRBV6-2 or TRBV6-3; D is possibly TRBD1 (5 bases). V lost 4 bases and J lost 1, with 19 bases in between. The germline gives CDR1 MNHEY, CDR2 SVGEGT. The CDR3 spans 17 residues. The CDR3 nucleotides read TGTGCCAGCAGTTCTTCCCGGGGCCACTCCTCGAACACTGAAGCTTTCTTT. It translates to CASSSSRGHSSNTEAFF.

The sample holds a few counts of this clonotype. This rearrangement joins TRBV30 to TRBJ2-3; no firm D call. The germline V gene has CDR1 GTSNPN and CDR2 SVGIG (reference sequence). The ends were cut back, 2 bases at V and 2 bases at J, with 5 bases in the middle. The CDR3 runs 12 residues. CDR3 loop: CAWSTNTDTQYF. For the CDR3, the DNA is TGTGCCTGGAGTACAAACACAGATACGCAGTATTTT.

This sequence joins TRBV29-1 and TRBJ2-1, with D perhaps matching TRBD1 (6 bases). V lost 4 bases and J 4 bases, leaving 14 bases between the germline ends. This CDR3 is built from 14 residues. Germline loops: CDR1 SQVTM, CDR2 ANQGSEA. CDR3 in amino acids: CSVAWYREYNEQFF. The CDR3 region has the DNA TGCAGCGTTGCGTGGTACAGGGAATACAATGAGCAGTTCTTC.

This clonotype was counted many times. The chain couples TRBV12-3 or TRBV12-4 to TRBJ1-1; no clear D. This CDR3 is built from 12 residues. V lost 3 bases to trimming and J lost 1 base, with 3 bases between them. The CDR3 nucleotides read TGTGCCAGCAGTTTCACGAACACTGAAGCTTTCTTT. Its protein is CASSFTNTEAFF.

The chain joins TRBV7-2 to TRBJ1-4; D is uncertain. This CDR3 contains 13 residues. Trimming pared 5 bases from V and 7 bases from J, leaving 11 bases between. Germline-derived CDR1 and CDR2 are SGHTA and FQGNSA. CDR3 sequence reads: CASSPGGSEKLFF. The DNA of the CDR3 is TGTGCCAGCAGCCCGGGAGGGTCTGAAAAACTGTTTTTT. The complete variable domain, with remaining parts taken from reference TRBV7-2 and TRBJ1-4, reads GAGVSQSPSNKVTEKGKDVELRCDPISGHTALYWYRQSLGQGLEFLIYFQGNSAPDKSGLPSDRFSAERTGGSVSTLTIQRTQQEDSAVYLCASSPGGSEKLFFGSGTQLSVL.

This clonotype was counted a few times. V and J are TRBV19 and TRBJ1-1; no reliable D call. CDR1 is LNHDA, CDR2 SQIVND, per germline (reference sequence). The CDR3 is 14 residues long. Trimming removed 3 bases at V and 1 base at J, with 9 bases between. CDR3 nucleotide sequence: TGTGCCAGTAGTATGGGCGTACGGAACACTGAAGCTTTCTTT. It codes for CASSMGVRNTEAFF.

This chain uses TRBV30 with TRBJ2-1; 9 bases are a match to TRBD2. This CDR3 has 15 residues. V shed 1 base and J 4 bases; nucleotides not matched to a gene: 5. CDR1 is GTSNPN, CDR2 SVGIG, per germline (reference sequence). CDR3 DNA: TGTGCCTGGAGTGCGACTAGCGGCCATTACAATGAGCAGTTCTTC. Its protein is CAWSATSGHYNEQFF. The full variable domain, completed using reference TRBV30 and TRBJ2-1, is SQTIHQWPATLVQPVGSPLSLECTVEGTSNPNLYWYRQAAGRGLQLLFYSVGIGQISSEVPQNLSASRPQDRQFILSSKKLLLSDSGFYLCAWSATSGHYNEQFFGPGTRLTVL.

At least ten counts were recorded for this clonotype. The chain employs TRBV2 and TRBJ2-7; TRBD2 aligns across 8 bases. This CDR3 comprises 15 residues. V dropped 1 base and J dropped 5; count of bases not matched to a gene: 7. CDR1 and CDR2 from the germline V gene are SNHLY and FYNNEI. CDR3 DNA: TGTGCCAGCAGTGAAGAGCGGGAGTGGAAGAACGAGCAGTACTTC. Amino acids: CASSEEREWKNEQYF.

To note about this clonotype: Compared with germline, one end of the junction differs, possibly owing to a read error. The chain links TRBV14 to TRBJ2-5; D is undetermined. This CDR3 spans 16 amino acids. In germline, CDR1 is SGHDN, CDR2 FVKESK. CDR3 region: CVSSQDWAETQETQYF. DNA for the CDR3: TGTGTCAGCAGCCAAGATTGGGCAGAAACTCAAGAGACCCAGTACTTC.

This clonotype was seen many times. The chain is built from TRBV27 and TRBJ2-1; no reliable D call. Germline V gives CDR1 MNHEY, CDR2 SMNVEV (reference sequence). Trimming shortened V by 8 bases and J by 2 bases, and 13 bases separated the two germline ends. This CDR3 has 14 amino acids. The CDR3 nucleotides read TGTGCCAGCCGCCCCGTTGGGACCTACAATGAGCAGTTCTTC. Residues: CASRPVGTYNEQFF.

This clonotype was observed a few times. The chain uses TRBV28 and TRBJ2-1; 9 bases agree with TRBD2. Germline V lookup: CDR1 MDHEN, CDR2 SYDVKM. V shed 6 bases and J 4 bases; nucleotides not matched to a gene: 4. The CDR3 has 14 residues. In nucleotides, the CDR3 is TGTGCCAGCAGGCGGGAGGGCCGATACAATGAGCAGTTCTTC. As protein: CASRREGRYNEQFF.

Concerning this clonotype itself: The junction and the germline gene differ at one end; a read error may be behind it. This CDR3 reads CASSVDVASQVF. DNA for the CDR3: TGTGCCAGCAGCGTAGACGTAGCGTCCCAAGTCTTC. V gene TRBV9 combines with J gene TRBJ2-1; D is possibly TRBD2 (5 bases). CDR1 is SGDLS and CDR2 is YYNGEE in the germline V gene. The CDR3 covers 12 residues. The full variable domain, rest sourced from reference TRBV9 and TRBJ2-1, is DSGVTQTPKHLITATGQRVTLRCSPRSGDLSVYWYQQSLDQGLQFLIQYYNGEERAKGNILERFSAQQFPDLHSELNLSSLELGDSALYFCASSVDVASQVFGPGTRLTVL.

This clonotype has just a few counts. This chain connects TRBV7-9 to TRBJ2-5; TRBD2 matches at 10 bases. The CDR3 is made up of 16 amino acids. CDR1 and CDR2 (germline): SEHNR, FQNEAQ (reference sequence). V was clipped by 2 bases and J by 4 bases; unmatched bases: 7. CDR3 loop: CASSLTSGRGGETQYF. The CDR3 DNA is TGTGCCAGCAGCTTAACCAGCGGGAGGGGGGGAGAGACCCAGTACTTC.